A single sample is the source of the 18 T cell receptor beta chains below, sequenced in a study of blood T cell repertoires in COVID-19. The assay was immunoSEQ multiplex PCR, and TCRdb's table has in-frame clones only and misses some. The profile covers 210,000 or so clones, with 80% to 90% appearing a single time and about 4% taken by the ten largest. The source material was PBMCs or T cells enriched from blood (not recorded which). Receptor source: a woman aged 25 to 45 who had been exposed to COVID-19.

The chain is built from TRBV3-1 (or the pseudogene TRBV3-2) and TRBJ1-2, with D tentatively TRBD1 (5 bases). This CDR3 contains 15 residues. Trimming pared 0 bases from V and 2 bases from J, leaving 10 bases between. From germline, CDR1 is LGHDT and CDR2 YNNKEL (reference sequence). Here the CDR3 reads CASSQDWGPNYGYTF. CDR3 in DNA: TGTGCCAGCAGCCAAGATTGGGGCCCCAACTATGGCTACACCTTC.

The CDR3 nucleotides are TGTGCCAGCAGCTCAGGAGGGGCTAAAGAGACCCAGTACTTC. It is translated as CASSSGGAKETQYF. This rearrangement joins TRBV5-4 to TRBJ2-5; D is possibly TRBD2 (6 bases). Per the germline V gene, CDR1 is SGHNT and CDR2 is YYREEE (reference sequence). This CDR3 region has 14 residues. Trimming took 3 bases from V and 3 from J, leaving 12 bases between them.

This clone was seen a few times. V is TRBV21-1 and J is TRBJ1-1. TRBV21-1 is termed a pseudogene. The CDR3 spans 12 residues. In DNA form, the CDR3 reads TGTGCCAGCACCCGAGTCTTGACTGAAGCTTTCTTT. It translates to CASTRVLTEAFF.

J is TRBJ2-2 and V is TRBV6-5; D is uncertain. CDR3 length: 13 amino acids. CDR1 and CDR2 (germline): MNHEY, SVGAGI. Trimming took 5 bases from V and 0 from J, leaving 4 bases between them. CDR3 sequence reads: CASSQTNTGELFF. CDR3 sequence (DNA): TGTGCCAGCAGTCAAACGAACACCGGGGAGCTGTTTTTT.

The CDR3 protein is CASSPPGTGMNTEAFF. The CDR3 DNA is TGTGCCAGCTCACCACCCGGGACAGGAATGAACACTGAAGCTTTCTTT. The gene calls are TRBV18 and TRBJ1-1; 8 bases map to TRBD1. Germline V gene lookup returns CDR1 KGHSH and CDR2 LQKENI. The CDR3 has 16 amino acids. The trim removed 0 bases at V and 0 bases at J, leaving 3 bases unmatched.

V usage is TRBV12-5 and J usage is TRBJ1-3; 10 positions match TRBD1. V shed 4 bases, J shed 6 bases, and the junction held 6 bases outside the gene matches. From germline, CDR1 is LGHNT and CDR2 FRNRAP. This CDR3 is 15 amino acids long. CDR3 sequence: CASGSGTGAVNTIYF. CDR3 bases: TGTGCTAGTGGTTCCGGGACAGGGGCGGTAAACACCATATATTTT.

The V and J genes are TRBV7-9 and TRBJ2-2; perhaps TRBD1 as D (6 bases). V lost 4 bases to trimming and J lost 5 bases, with 11 bases between them. Germline V CDR1 and CDR2: SEHNR, FQNEAQ (reference sequence). The CDR3 length is 14 residues. This CDR3 reads CASSYRQDTGELFF. The CDR3 DNA reads as TGTGCCAGCAGCTATCGACAGGATACCGGGGAGCTGTTTTTT.

The rearrangement joins TRBV19 to TRBJ2-7, with 8 bases matching TRBD1. Germline lookup yields CDR1 LNHDA and CDR2 SQIVND (reference sequence). The CDR3 contains 13 residues. Trimming at V came to 5 bases and at J to 6 bases, leaving 6 bases not matched to a gene. CDR3 coding DNA: TGTGCCAGTAGTGGAGGACAGGGCCGCGAGCAGTACTTC. Translated, it gives CASSGGQGREQYF.

V and J are TRBV6-2 or TRBV6-3 and TRBJ2-3, with 12 bases aligning to TRBD2. This CDR3 spans 17 amino acids. The germline gives CDR1 MNHEY, CDR2 SVGEGT. The V gene end was trimmed by 4 bases and the J gene end by 1 base; junction bases not matched to a gene: 6. The CDR3 DNA reads TGTGCCAGCAGTTCCCCTAGCGGGAGGGCCGGCACAGATACGCAGTATTTT. Translation: CASSSPSGRAGTDTQYF.

The chain recombines TRBV5-6 with TRBJ1-1, with a possible D match to TRBD1 (6 bases). CDR3 length: 14 residues. The ends were cut back, 2 bases at V and 4 bases at J, with 12 bases in the middle. CDR1 is SGHDT, CDR2 YYEEEE, per germline. The CDR3 is CASSFAGAFTEAFF. As DNA, the CDR3 is TGTGCCAGCAGCTTCGCGGGGGCTTTCACTGAAGCTTTCTTT. Variable domain in full (rest from reference TRBV5-6 and TRBJ1-1): DAGVTQSPTHLIKTRGQQVTLRCSPKSGHDTVSWYQQALGQGPQFIFQYYEEEERQRGNFPDRFSGHQFPNYSSELNVNALLLGDSALYLCASSFAGAFTEAFFGQGTRLTVV.

The chain recombines TRBV4-1 with TRBJ1-1; D gene ambiguous. The CDR3 is 14 residues long. Trimming pared 1 base from V and 10 bases from J, leaving 16 bases between. CDR1 and CDR2 (germline): MGHRA, YSYEKL. CDR3 protein: CASSQVSGFVGAFF. Written as DNA, the CDR3 is TGCGCCAGCAGCCAAGTGTCGGGGTTCGTTGGAGCTTTCTTT.

The rearrangement uses TRBV14 and TRBJ1-1; 7 positions match TRBD1. With 3 bases clipped from V and 0 bases from J, the junction kept 7 bases outside the gene matches. The CDR3 extends over 16 amino acids. Germline V gene data show CDR1 as SGHDN and CDR2 as FVKESK. The CDR3 DNA follows: TGTGCCAGCAGCCACACTACAGGGGCTCTGAACACTGAAGCTTTCTTT. It is translated as CASSHTTGALNTEAFF.

This chain links TRBV15 with TRBJ1-3; maybe TRBD1 (5 bases). The V end was cut by 5 bases, the J end by 3 bases, with 11 bases between. This CDR3 contains 14 residues. The V gene's germline CDR1 is LNHNV and CDR2 YYDKDF (reference sequence). This chain's CDR3 is CATSLGGFGNTIYF. The CDR3 region has the DNA TGTGCCACCAGCCTCGGGGGATTTGGAAACACCATATATTTT.

The chain couples TRBV19 to TRBJ2-5; 9 nucleotides match TRBD2. The V and J ends lost 3 bases and 4 bases, in that order; junction bases with no gene match: 9. CDR3 size: 16 residues. Germline loops: CDR1 LNHDA, CDR2 SQIVND (reference sequence). The CDR3 region has the DNA TGTGCCAGTAGTATTGGGCCAGGGCGGGAGGGAGAGACCCAGTACTTC. It is translated as CASSIGPGREGETQYF.

The rearrangement links TRBV27 to TRBJ2-7, with TRBD2 matching over 7 bases. The germline V gene has CDR1 MNHEY and CDR2 SMNVEV (reference sequence). After removal of 3 bases from V and 4 bases from J, the junction contained 3 bases not matched to a gene. The CDR3 runs to 13 residues. CDR3 sequence reads: CASSFWEGYEQYF. The CDR3 bases are TGTGCCAGCAGTTTTTGGGAGGGGTACGAGCAGTACTTC.

The chain combines TRBV5-1 with TRBJ2-7, with D possibly matching TRBD1 (5 bases). This CDR3 has 15 amino acids. The V and J ends lost 3 bases and 3 bases respectively, with 16 bases between them. Germline V lookup: CDR1 SGHRS, CDR2 YFSETQ. CDR3 amino acids: CASSSQGQERYEQYF. The CDR3 DNA reads TGCGCCAGCAGCTCCCAGGGTCAAGAGCGCTACGAGCAGTACTTC.

The rearrangement links TRBV5-7 to TRBJ2-2; 11 bases agree with TRBD1. TRBV5-7 is annotated as an ORF whose role is uncertain. The CDR3 consists of 16 residues. With V trimmed by 2 bases and J by 7 bases, 7 bases remained unmatched. CDR3 coding DNA: TGTGCCAGCAGCTTCGGACAGGGGGCGCCGGTCGGGGAGCTGTTTTTT. It translates to CASSFGQGAPVGELFF.

The chain links TRBV14 to TRBJ2-7; D is undetermined. Germline V lookup: CDR1 SGHDN, CDR2 FVKESK. V shed 2 bases and J shed 6 bases, with 14 bases lying between them. This CDR3 contains 14 residues. The chain's CDR3 is CASSQSKVGPEQYF. In nucleotides, the CDR3 is TGTGCCAGCAGCCAATCTAAAGTCGGTCCCGAGCAGTACTTC. Full variable domain (outside the CDR3, taken from reference TRBV14 and TRBJ2-7): EAGVTQFPSHSVIEKGQTVTLRCDPISGHDNLYWYRRVMGKEIKFLLHFVKESKQDESGMPNNRFLAERTGGTYSTLKVQPAELEDSGVYFCASSQSKVGPEQYFGPGTRLTVT.